This TCR beta chain was recorded in a study of blood T cell repertoires in COVID-19. Background on the study: Nucleic acid was either cDNA or gDNA, and it came from T cells, B-cell-depleted T cells, or PBMCs.

Only in-frame clones appear in the TCRdb table, and some are missing; sequencing was by immunoSEQ multiplex PCR. Of about 130,000 clones in the sample, approximately 80% were seen once. The table lists this clone with a few counts. V trimming: 6 bases; J trimming: 7 bases; junction bases outside the gene matches: 15. This CDR3 comprises 16 residues. The V gene's germline CDR1 is SGHRS and CDR2 YFSETQ. The clonotype comes from a human donor in a cohort sampled during active COVID-19. The material sequenced was peripheral blood. The chain combines TRBV5-1 with TRBJ1-4, with TRBD1 identical over 7 bases. CDR3: CASTLGTAGGGEKLFF. The DNA for the CDR3 is TGCGCCAGCACCCTCGGGACAGCCGGGGGAGGTGAAAAACTGTTTTTT.